In this sample, the clone carrying this T cell receptor (beta chain) turned up once. Its antigen is not identified. People whose metastatic non-small-cell lung cancer was chemo-refractory got focal radiation along with CTLA-4 blockade by ipilimumab. The table came from immunoSEQ multiplex PCR; TCRdb's copy has only in-frame clones and leaves some out. The sample includes some 66,000 clones, around 83% of them seen just once. The data derive from a study of radiotherapy plus CTLA-4 blockade in lung cancer. Study-level information: Disease control was seen in approximately 29% of patients, objective responses in roughly 17%. General study findings and limits: Once radiotherapy plus ipilimumab had been given, TCR clones derived from tumor expanded in blood. Interferon-beta, together with early blood T cell clone dynamics, reportedly best predicted response.

V lost 4 bases to trimming and J lost 6 bases; unmatched junction nucleotides: 6. From germline, CDR1 is SNHLY and CDR2 FYNNEI. This CDR3 contains 15 residues. This sample comprised peripheral blood, obtained from a patient treated with radiotherapy plus ipilimumab. The receptor comes from a human donor with non-small cell lung cancer who had a partial response to radiotherapy plus ipilimumab. The rearrangement links TRBV2 to TRBJ2-1; 10 nucleotides match TRBD2. CDR3 DNA: TGTGCCAGCAGTGCAAGCGGGAGGGCCCCCAATGAGCAGTTCTTC. Residues: CASSASGRAPNEQFF.